This T cell receptor beta chain emerged from a study of blood T cell repertoires in COVID-19. Across the whole study: Spain, Italy and the United States supplied samples that represented acute and convalescent COVID-19. PBMCs, B-cell-depleted T cells, or T cells were the source of the cDNA or gDNA that made up the material.

In the original workflow: Estimated nucleated cell counts came from reference gene primer amplification. Using immunoSEQ multiplex PCR, the repertoire was profiled, and TCRdb retains in-frame clones only, with some absent. D and trimming were read from the DNA, whereas the V and J calls and clone size are those reported in that table. Of more than 150,000 clones listed, about 90% were seen once; the top ten hold around 20%. CDR1 is SGHVS, CDR2 FQNEAQ, per germline. V lost 3 bases, J lost 2 bases, and 3 bases stayed unmatched. The CDR3 runs to 15 residues. The chain combines TRBV7-8 with TRBJ2-7; 11 bases are a match to TRBD1. The source of this sequence is a man between 70 and 80 years old with active or convalescent COVID-19. The sample comprised peripheral blood. The CDR3 protein is CASSFAGQGAYEQYF. The CDR3, as DNA: TGTGCCAGCAGCTTTGCGGGACAGGGGGCCTACGAGCAGTACTTC.